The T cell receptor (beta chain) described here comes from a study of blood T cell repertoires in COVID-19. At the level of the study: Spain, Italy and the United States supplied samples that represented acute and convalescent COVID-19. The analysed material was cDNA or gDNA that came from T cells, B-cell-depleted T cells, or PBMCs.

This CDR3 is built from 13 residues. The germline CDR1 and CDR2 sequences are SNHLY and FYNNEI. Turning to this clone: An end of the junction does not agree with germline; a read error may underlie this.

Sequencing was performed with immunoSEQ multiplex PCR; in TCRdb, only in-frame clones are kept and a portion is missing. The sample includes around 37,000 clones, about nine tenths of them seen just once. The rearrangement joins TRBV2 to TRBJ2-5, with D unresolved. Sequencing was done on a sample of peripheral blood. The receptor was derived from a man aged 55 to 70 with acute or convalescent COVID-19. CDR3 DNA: TGTGCCAGCAGTCAAGCGAGGTTGGAGACCCAGTACTTC. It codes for CASSQARLETQYF.